Each of the 31 T cell receptor beta chains below was sequenced from the same sample in a study of radiotherapy plus CTLA-4 blockade in lung cancer. Assay: immunoSEQ multiplex PCR; the TCRdb copy retains only in-frame clones and omits some. The table lists some 110,000 clones, about 83% of them singletons, with about 2.2% in the top ten. Sequencing used peripheral blood, obtained from a patient treated with radiotherapy plus ipilimumab. The receptors come from a human donor with non-small cell lung cancer that progressed on radiotherapy plus ipilimumab. Some clones in this sample may be carry-over from other donors' samples.

This clone is a singleton in its sample. V gene TRBV7-9 combines with J gene TRBJ1-5; D is possibly TRBD1 (5 bases). Germline CDR1 reads SEHNR; CDR2 reads FQNEAQ (reference sequence). The CDR3 is made up of 16 amino acids. V lost 1 base, J lost 1 base, and 11 bases lay in between. The CDR3 loop reads CASSLGSPGSNQPQHF. The CDR3 DNA is TGTGCCAGCAGCTTAGGCTCGCCAGGGAGCAATCAGCCCCAGCATTTT. The entire variable domain, with the rest obtained from reference TRBV7-9 and TRBJ1-5, is as follows: DTGVSQNPRHKITKRGQNVTFRCDPISEHNRLYWYRQTLGQGPEFLTYFQNEAQLEKSRLLSDRFSAERPKGSFSTLEIQRTEQGDSAMYLCASSLGSPGSNQPQHFGDGTRLSIL.

The chain employs TRBV4-3 and TRBJ1-1; possibly TRBD1 for D (6 bases). Germline CDR1 reads LGHNA; CDR2 reads YSLEER. Between the trimmed V and J ends, which lost 2 bases and 1 base, there was a span of 11 bases. There are 15 residues in the CDR3. CDR3 sequence: CASSQQLDRNTEAFF. The DNA of the CDR3 is TGCGCCAGCAGCCAACAGTTGGACAGGAACACTGAAGCTTTCTTT.

The chain's CDR3 is CASRTTRSYEQYF. In DNA, the CDR3 is TGTGCCAGCAGAACTACGCGGTCCTACGAGCAGTACTTC. V gene TRBV6-5 combines with J gene TRBJ2-7; no definite D call. The germline gives CDR1 MNHEY, CDR2 SVGAGI. This CDR3 region has 13 residues. V lost 6 bases to trimming and J lost 1 base, with 10 bases between them.

The rearrangement uses TRBV9 and TRBJ1-1; D remains ambiguous. The CDR3 length is 14 residues. Germline values: CDR1 SGDLS, CDR2 YYNGEE. The V and J ends lost 4 bases and 3 bases respectively, with 13 bases between them. In nucleotides, the CDR3 is TGTGCCAGCAGCTACGGACGGGCGGACACTGAAGCTTTCTTT. This codes for CASSYGRADTEAFF.

This chain joins TRBV13 and TRBJ2-7; TRBD1 agrees at 7 bases. Germline V gives CDR1 PRHDT, CDR2 FYEKMQ (reference sequence). V shed 1 base, J shed 11 bases, and the junction held 8 bases outside the gene matches. The CDR3 length is 13 residues. The CDR3: CASSLVYDRAKYF. CDR3 coding DNA: TGTGCCAGCAGCTTAGTATACGACAGGGCCAAGTACTTC.

V usage is TRBV7-9 and J usage is TRBJ1-1; D is ambiguous. The germline V gene encodes CDR1 SEHNR and CDR2 FQNEAQ (reference sequence). Trimming shortened V by 5 bases and J by 1 base, and 8 bases separated the two germline ends. The CDR3 extends over 13 amino acids. The CDR3 reads CASSLDSNTEAFF. The CDR3 DNA follows: TGTGCCAGCAGCCTTGACTCGAACACTGAAGCTTTCTTT.

This chain uses TRBV7-3 with TRBJ2-3; TRBD1 matches 7 bases. After removal of 7 bases from V and 1 base from J, the junction contained 8 bases not matched to a gene. In germline, CDR1 is SGHTA, CDR2 FQGTGA. This CDR3 region has 15 residues. CDR3 loop: CASKLSTGGTDTQYF. The DNA of the CDR3 is TGTGCCAGCAAGCTTAGTACAGGGGGCACAGATACGCAGTATTTT.

This rearrangement joins TRBV28 to TRBJ2-7, with D tentatively TRBD2 (6 bases). This CDR3 contains 13 residues. Germline V lookup: CDR1 MDHEN, CDR2 SYDVKM. The V end lost 5 bases, the J end lost 3 bases, and 11 bases lay between the germline ends. The CDR3 sequence is CASSHGGFYEQYF. CDR3 in DNA: TGTGCCAGCAGTCATGGGGGGTTCTACGAGCAGTACTTC.

The chain carries TRBV6-1 and TRBJ1-4, with TRBD1 matching 7 bases. V was clipped by 6 bases and J by 6 bases; unmatched bases: 7. From germline, CDR1 is MNHNS and CDR2 SASEGT. This CDR3 contains 14 residues. CDR3 sequence: CASRRQGLDEKLFF. CDR3 DNA sequence: TGTGCCAGCAGGCGACAGGGTCTGGATGAAAAACTGTTTTTT.

The chain employs TRBV6-6 and TRBJ2-7; TRBD1 matches at 9 bases. The CDR3 totals 14 residues. Trimming cost V 5 bases and J 4 bases; bases outside gene matches: 6. Germline V gives CDR1 MNHNY, CDR2 SVGAGI (reference sequence). CDR3 sequence: CASSPGTGNYEQYF. In nucleotides, the CDR3 is TGTGCCAGCAGTCCCGGGACAGGGAATTACGAGCAGTACTTC.

The chain has TRBV25-1 and TRBJ2-5; TRBD1 or TRBD2 may be the D gene (5 bases each). This CDR3 is built from 13 residues. CDR1 is MGHDK, CDR2 SYGVNS, per germline. V dropped 2 bases and J dropped 5 bases, with 9 bases sitting between them. CDR3 in DNA: TGTGCCAGCAGTGAAAGGGGACGGGAGACCCAGTACTTC. Amino acid sequence: CASSERGRETQYF.

The chain combines TRBV6-6 with TRBJ1-1, with TRBD1 as a possible D gene (5 bases). This CDR3 is 14 amino acids long. Trimming shortened V by 2 bases and J by 7 bases, and 14 bases separated the two germline ends. Germline V gene data show CDR1 as MNHNY and CDR2 as SVGAGI (reference sequence). CDR3 residues: CASSYIGGKGEAFF. As DNA, the CDR3 is TGTGCCAGCAGTTACATCGGGGGTAAGGGTGAAGCTTTCTTT.

The chain is built from TRBV9 and TRBJ2-3, with 9 bases fitting TRBD2. There are 18 residues in the CDR3. Germline V CDR1 and CDR2: SGDLS, YYNGEE. V dropped 4 bases and J dropped 0; count of bases not matched to a gene: 12. CDR3 sequence reads: CASSPRAGGRTSTDTQYF. CDR3 sequence (DNA): TGTGCCAGCAGCCCGAGAGCGGGGGGACGAACTAGCACAGATACGCAGTATTTT.

V and J are TRBV25-1 and TRBJ1-5; D may be TRBD1 (5 bases). CDR1 and CDR2 from the germline V gene are MGHDK and SYGVNS. The CDR3 consists of 15 residues. The V end was cut by 2 bases, the J end by 5 bases, with 13 bases between. CDR3 DNA sequence: TGTGCCAGCAGTGAACCAGGGAGAGTAGATCAGCCCCAGCATTTT. It translates to CASSEPGRVDQPQHF.

The chain combines TRBV6-5 with TRBJ1-2; maybe TRBD1 (5 bases). V was cut by 5 bases and J by 4 bases, with 11 bases left in between. The germline V gene has CDR1 MNHEY and CDR2 SVGAGI. CDR3 length equals 13 residues. This chain's CDR3 is CASSKQASYGYTF. The CDR3 DNA reads TGTGCCAGCAGTAAACAGGCCTCCTATGGCTACACCTTC.

The chain couples TRBV11-2 to TRBJ2-4; a possible D gene is TRBD2 (6 bases). The germline gives CDR1 SGHAT, CDR2 FQNNGV. With 5 bases removed from V and 4 bases from J, the gap between germline ends came to 12 bases. CDR3 length equals 14 residues. The CDR3 here is CASSPRDTKNIQYF. CDR3 coding DNA: TGTGCCAGCAGCCCGCGGGATACAAAAAACATTCAGTACTTC.

This chain connects TRBV2 to TRBJ2-7, with D unresolved. In germline, CDR1 is SNHLY, CDR2 FYNNEI. Trimming removed 4 bases at V and 5 bases at J, with 9 bases between. The CDR3 totals 12 residues. The CDR3 sequence is CASSVFGDEQYF. The CDR3 nucleotides are TGTGCCAGCAGTGTGTTTGGGGACGAGCAGTACTTC.

The chain uses TRBV19 and TRBJ1-2; D uncertain. V dropped 3 bases and J dropped 4 bases, with 12 bases sitting between them. The length of the CDR3 is 14 residues. CDR1 LNHDA and CDR2 SQIVND come from the germline V gene (reference sequence). The CDR3 region has the DNA TGTGCCAGTAGTATTCTCGGACCGATCTATGGCTACACCTTC. It encodes CASSILGPIYGYTF.

The chain links TRBV7-2 to TRBJ2-5; the D gene is possibly TRBD2 (6 bases). V gave up 5 bases and J gave up 5 bases, with 18 bases separating them. This CDR3 has 15 residues. Germline CDR1 reads SGHTA; CDR2 reads FQGNSA. CDR3 nucleotides: TGTGCCAGCAGCCCGTGGTCTGGTGGGAGGGAGACCCAGTACTTC. Protein product: CASSPWSGGRETQYF.

V gene TRBV5-1 combines with J gene TRBJ2-6; D possibly corresponds to TRBD2 (5 bases). Between the trimmed V and J ends, which lost 4 bases and 2 bases, there was a span of 10 bases. Germline CDR1 is SGHRS and CDR2 is YFSETQ. The CDR3 totals 15 residues. The CDR3: CASSPAGTGANVLTF. The DNA for the CDR3 is TGCGCCAGCAGCCCGGCGGGTACTGGGGCCAACGTCCTGACTTTC.

About this clone: The same CDR3 also results from other DNA sequences found in this sample. The chain combines TRBV5-1 with TRBJ1-5, with D perhaps matching TRBD1 (5 bases). This CDR3 region has 14 residues. Trimming pared 3 bases from V and 4 bases from J, leaving 11 bases between. From germline, CDR1 is SGHRS and CDR2 YFSETQ. CDR3 region: CASSSGTGNQPQHF. In DNA, the CDR3 is TGCGCCAGCAGCTCCGGGACGGGTAATCAGCCCCAGCATTTT.

The V gene is TRBV19, the J gene TRBJ1-6; maybe TRBD1 (5 bases). Trimming took 5 bases from V and 3 from J, leaving 17 bases between them. There are 17 residues in the CDR3. Germline lookup yields CDR1 LNHDA and CDR2 SQIVND (reference sequence). CDR3 loop: CASSPGTDEGYNSPLHF. CDR3 bases: TGTGCCAGTAGTCCTGGGACCGACGAAGGCTATAATTCACCCCTCCACTTT.

The chain has TRBV19 and TRBJ1-2; D not resolved. The CDR3 sequence is 12 residues long. The germline V and J ends were trimmed by 5 bases and 4 bases, with 8 bases remaining between them. Germline lookup yields CDR1 LNHDA and CDR2 SQIVND (reference sequence). The CDR3 coding sequence is TGTGCCAGTAGTCTACCGGGCTATGGCTACACCTTC. Translation gives CASSLPGYGYTF.

The rearrangement links TRBV4-1 to TRBJ2-7, with a tentative D call TRBD1 (5 bases). Germline V lookup: CDR1 MGHRA, CDR2 YSYEKL. This CDR3 has 14 residues. V lost 4 bases, J lost 2 bases, and 12 bases lay in between. The CDR3 nucleotides read TGCGCCAGCAGCCGCCCCGACAGTCCCTACGAGCAGTACTTC. It translates to CASSRPDSPYEQYF.

The genes are TRBV7-2 and TRBJ2-5; D gene uncertain. This CDR3 has 13 amino acids. V gave up 2 bases and J gave up 1 base, with 5 bases separating them. Looked up from germline, CDR1 is SGHTA and CDR2 is FQGNSA. The CDR3 DNA is TGTGCCAGCAGCTTATCAGTCCAAGAGACCCAGTACTTC. Translation: CASSLSVQETQYF.

The gene calls are TRBV6-6 and TRBJ1-4; 10 bases fit TRBD1. This CDR3 is built from 15 residues. The V segment lost 6 bases and the J segment 5 bases; nucleotides outside the gene matches: 6. In germline, CDR1 is MNHNY, CDR2 SVGAGI (reference sequence). The CDR3 nucleotides are TGTGCCAGCAGGCAGGGACAGGGGACGAATGAAAAACTGTTTTTT. Translation: CASRQGQGTNEKLFF.

This clone has only one observation. This chain connects TRBV9 to TRBJ2-7, with 10 nucleotides matching TRBD2. V lost 3 bases, J lost 3 bases, and 3 bases stayed unmatched. CDR1 is SGDLS and CDR2 is YYNGEE in the germline V gene. This CDR3 is built from 14 residues. CDR3 region: CASSASGGHYEQYF. The CDR3 DNA follows: TGTGCCAGCAGCGCTAGCGGGGGCCACTACGAGCAGTACTTC.

The chain carries TRBV5-1 and TRBJ1-1; possible D gene TRBD1, 6 bases. There are 15 residues in the CDR3. Germline CDR1 SGHRS, CDR2 YFSETQ. Trimming cost V 1 base and J 1 base, with 11 bases left between them. The CDR3 loop reads CASSLWGHQNTEAFF. The CDR3 coding sequence is TGCGCCAGCAGCTTGTGGGGACACCAGAACACTGAAGCTTTCTTT.

The genes are TRBV29-1 and TRBJ2-3; 10 nucleotides match TRBD1. V shed 1 base, J shed 2 bases, and the junction held 3 bases outside the gene matches. The CDR3 has 15 amino acids. CDR1 SQVTM and CDR2 ANQGSEA come from the germline V gene. The CDR3 DNA follows: TGCAGCGTTGAAGGGGGACAGGGGCTCACAGATACGCAGTATTTT. It yields the protein CSVEGGQGLTDTQYF.

The chain links TRBV2 to TRBJ1-2, with D possibly being TRBD1 (6 bases). This CDR3 spans 13 amino acids. Per the germline V gene, CDR1 is SNHLY and CDR2 is FYNNEI. V lost 6 bases to trimming and J lost 5 bases, with 13 bases between them. The CDR3 sequence: CASRRTVDYGYTF. The CDR3 nucleotides are TGTGCCAGCAGGCGGACAGTAGATTATGGCTACACCTTC.

The V gene is TRBV12-1, the J gene TRBJ2-7; TRBD2 was called by the table and not checked on the DNA. TRBV12-1 is labeled a pseudogene. The CDR3 covers 17 residues. The CDR3 reads CASSLTGLAGKPYEQYF. CDR3 nucleotide sequence: TGTGCCAGCAGCCTTACGGGACTAGCGGGGAAACCCTACGAGCAGTACTTC.